This TCR beta chain was identified in a study of blood T cell repertoires in COVID-19. This clone has just one count. Sequencing was performed with immunoSEQ multiplex PCR; in TCRdb, only in-frame clones are kept and a portion is missing. The sample lists 350,000 to 450,000 clones; roughly 90% were seen once. Cohorts were based on clinical histories the participants reported. Someone with COVID-19 had been met by exposed participants within 2 weeks before study entry. Germline values: CDR1 SGHTA, CDR2 FQGNSA. This CDR3 region has 13 residues. The germline V and J ends were trimmed by 8 bases and 0 bases, with 8 bases remaining between them.

The V gene is TRBV7-2, the J gene TRBJ2-1, with D unclear. Sequencing was performed on PBMCs or T cells enriched from blood (not recorded which). The TCR comes from a woman between 35 and 50 years old who had been exposed to COVID-19. The CDR3 here is CASATSSYNEQFF. DNA of the CDR3: TGTGCCAGCGCCACGAGCTCCTACAATGAGCAGTTCTTC.